The clone carrying this T cell receptor (beta chain) was picked up many times. Its antigen remains unknown. The record originates from a study of identical twins. Study results and limitations: Insertions ran lower in abundant cord blood beta clonotypes, though not in memory repertoires.

The V gene lost 0 bases and the J gene lost 4 bases, with 10 bases spanning the gap. CDR3 length: 15 residues. TCRdb itself ran the 5' RACE reads through MiXCR, one entry per CDR3 protein. In the table there are about 790,000 distinct CDR3 sequences, 18% of which are singletons. These data were also reused for a study on T cells expressing NK-cell markers.

Source material: PBMCs. The chain couples TRBV12-3 or TRBV12-4 to TRBJ1-5; D is possibly TRBD1 (6 bases). The clonotype comes from a woman aged 18-35 years in good health. The CDR3 spells CASSLATGRNQPQHF. CDR3 DNA: TGTGCCAGCAGTTTAGCGACAGGCCGTAATCAGCCCCAGCATTTT.